These T cell receptor beta chains were read from a single sample in a study of beta chain features in type 1 diabetes. Some clones are missing from TCRdb's copy, which holds only in-frame ones; the method was immunoSEQ multiplex PCR. Of 150,000 to 180,000 clones listed, roughly 8% were seen once; the top ten hold approximately 0.69%. Material: central memory CD4+ T cells from blood. These receptor sequences come from a young man in good health. Both conserved end residues are part of each CDR3. D genes are given only for firm matches. Only some rows state a clone size, as once, few, many or a class for expanded clones.

v_gene: TRBV2
j_gene: TRBJ1-2
abundance: .
d_gene: TRBD1
CDR3nt: TGTGCCAGCAGTGAAACGCGACAGGGTACTGAGGGCTACACCTTC
CDR3aa: CASSETRQGTEGYTF

v_gene: TRBV30
j_gene: TRBJ1-6
abundance: .
d_gene: .
CDR3nt: TGTGCCTGGAGGACTCCATCAGCGTATAATTCACCCCTCCACTTT
CDR3aa: CAWRTPSAYNSPLHF

v_gene: TRBV28
j_gene: TRBJ1-2
abundance: many
d_gene: .
CDR3nt: TGTGCCAGCAGTTGGGGGGACTATGGCTACACCTTC
CDR3aa: CASSWGDYGYTF

v_gene: TRBV7-2
j_gene: TRBJ1-1
abundance: few
d_gene: TRBD1
CDR3nt: TGTGCCAGCAGAGACAGGGCTAATATGAACACTGAAGCTTTCTTT
CDR3aa: CASRDRANMNTEAFF

v_gene: TRBV28
j_gene: TRBJ1-1
abundance: few
d_gene: .
CDR3nt: TGTGCCAGCAGTACCCCCCAGGGCCCGGGCACTGAAGCTTTCTTT
CDR3aa: CASSTPQGPGTEAFF

v_gene: TRBV30
j_gene: TRBJ2-5
abundance: .
d_gene: .
CDR3nt: TGTGCCTGGACAGCGCAAGAGACCCAGTACTTC
CDR3aa: CAWTAQETQYF

v_gene: TRBV6-1
j_gene: TRBJ1-2
abundance: few
d_gene: .
CDR3nt: TGTGCCAGCGCTTCAGGGGAGTTCCCCAACTATGGCTACACCTTC
CDR3aa: CASASGEFPNYGYTF

v_gene: TRBV7-2
j_gene: TRBJ2-7
abundance: many
d_gene: .
CDR3nt: TGTGCCAGCAGCCAAAGTACCGACATGAGCTCCTACGAGCAGTACTTC
CDR3aa: CASSQSTDMSSYEQYF

v_gene: TRBV4-2
j_gene: TRBJ2-1
abundance: many
d_gene: TRBD2
CDR3nt: TGTGCCAGCAGCCTAGACAGCGGGGGCCCTACCGATGAGCAGTTCTTC
CDR3aa: CASSLDSGGPTDEQFF

v_gene: TRBV4-3
j_gene: TRBJ1-5
abundance: .
d_gene: .
CDR3nt: TGCGCCAGCAGCCAAGATTCGGTGCAGCCCCAGCATTTT
CDR3aa: CASSQDSVQPQHF

v_gene: TRBV7-2
j_gene: TRBJ2-7
abundance: many
d_gene: .
CDR3nt: TGTGCCAGCAGCCAAACCCCCGGGAGCTACGAGCAGTACTTC
CDR3aa: CASSQTPGSYEQYF

v_gene: TRBV2
j_gene: TRBJ2-2
abundance: .
d_gene: .
CDR3nt: TGTGCCAGCAGTGAAGCAACAGGTTGGGGCACCGGGGAGCTGTTTTTT
CDR3aa: CASSEATGWGTGELFF

v_gene: TRBV19
j_gene: TRBJ2-1
abundance: .
d_gene: TRBD2
CDR3nt: TGTGCCAGTAGTATAGAGTGGAGCGGGGGGTACAATGAGCAGTTCTTC
CDR3aa: CASSIEWSGGYNEQFF

v_gene: TRBV6-6
j_gene: TRBJ2-3
abundance: few
d_gene: .
CDR3nt: TGTGCCAGCAGTTACTCCCCCAAGGGGCGCGCAGATACGCAGTATTTT
CDR3aa: CASSYSPKGRADTQYF